The 30 T cell receptor beta chains presented below share a single source sample, sequenced in a study of blood T cells in healthy people across ages. A J-beta primer mix and a sample-barcoded 5' primer were used in a second PCR of roughly 6 to 11 cycles. MiXCR, run by TCRdb on the 5' RACE reads, gives a single entry per CDR3 protein. The sample consists of around 1.5 million distinct CDR3 sequences, about 35% of them appearing once. Sequenced sample: blood. These receptors were collected from a woman in her thirties in good health.

The chain uses TRBV20-1 and TRBJ2-1; 11 bases match TRBD1. Germline assignment: CDR1 DFQATT and CDR2 SNEGSKA (reference sequence). This CDR3 contains 15 residues. J was trimmed by 8 bases and V by 5 bases; bases with no gene match: 11. CDR3 amino acids: CSAHHGTGGLDEQFF. The CDR3 DNA follows: TGCAGTGCTCACCACGGGACAGGGGGATTAGATGAGCAGTTCTTC.

The genes are TRBV7-9 and TRBJ2-1; D uncertain. The V end was cut by 6 bases, the J end by 8 bases, with 23 bases between. The CDR3 consists of 16 residues. CDR1 is SEHNR and CDR2 is FQNEAQ in the germline V gene (reference sequence). CDR3 in DNA: TGTGCCAGCAGAACCCCCATGGGCCCACACTCCTATGAGCAGTTCTTC. Encoded protein: CASRTPMGPHSYEQFF.

J is TRBJ2-7 and V is TRBV7-8, with TRBD2 matching 7 bases. From germline, CDR1 is SGHVS and CDR2 FQNEAQ. The CDR3 consists of 15 residues. V lost 4 bases and J lost 6; bases outside the gene matches: 12. The CDR3 DNA follows: TGTGCCAGCAGCTCTAGACTAGCAGGAGCGTCCGAGCAGTACTTC. Translated, it gives CASSSRLAGASEQYF.

This clonotype was found a few times. The V and J genes are TRBV10-3 and TRBJ2-3, with D unclear. The germline V gene has CDR1 ENHRY and CDR2 SYGVKD. CDR3 size: 13 residues. V lost 1 base to trimming and J lost 9 bases, with 11 bases between them. The CDR3 bases are TGTGCCATCAGTGAGTTTCGCCCTCCCACGCAGTATTTT. This translates into CAISEFRPPTQYF.

Remarks on this clonotype: Sequence at one end of the junction differs from germline and may be a read error. The V call is TRBV11-2, the J call TRBJ2-2; TRBD2 matches 12 bases. This CDR3 contains 15 residues. Germline loops: CDR1 SGHAT, CDR2 FQNNGV. The CDR3 loop is CAGSGLAGPAGELFF. CDR3 DNA: TGTGCCGGCAGCGGACTAGCGGGACCCGCCGGGGAGCTGTTTTTT.

CDR3 amino acids: CASSKRERTSGYTF. In DNA form, the CDR3 reads TGTGCCAGCAGCAAAAGGGAGAGGACATCTGGCTACACCTTC. The J gene is TRBJ1-2, the V gene TRBV5-4; a weak D match, TRBD1 (5 bases). Germline CDR1 is SGHNT and CDR2 is YYREEE (reference sequence). The CDR3 length is 14 residues. V was cut by 4 bases and J by 7 bases, with 17 bases left in between. Supplemented by reference TRBV5-4 and TRBJ1-2, the full variable domain reads ETGVTQSPTHLIKTRGQQVTLRCSSQSGHNTVSWYQQALGQGPQFIFQYYREEENGRGNFPPRFSGLQFPNYSSELNVNALELDDSALYLCASSKRERTSGYTFGSGTRLTVV.

CDR3 DNA: TGTGCCAGCAGCCCTGCCTTTAGCGTCGATGAGCAGTTCTTC. It encodes CASSPAFSVDEQFF. The chain has TRBV7-8 and TRBJ2-1, with D possibly TRBD2 on 5 matching bases. The germline V gene has CDR1 SGHVS and CDR2 FQNEAQ. V was clipped by 5 bases and J by 8 bases, with 16 bases between them. This CDR3 is 14 amino acids long.

This clonotype was counted only a few times. The chain recombines TRBV2 with TRBJ1-2; 7 bases map to TRBD1. Germline CDR1 and CDR2: SNHLY and FYNNEI. The CDR3 extends over 15 amino acids. V was clipped by 4 bases and J by 4 bases; unmatched bases: 9. The CDR3 here is CASSAETGSFYGYTF. The CDR3 DNA reads TGTGCCAGCAGTGCCGAGACAGGGAGTTTCTATGGCTACACCTTC.

V gene TRBV7-3 combines with J gene TRBJ1-2, with D perhaps matching TRBD1 (5 bases). The V end lost 8 bases, the J end lost 6 bases, and 16 bases lay between the germline ends. In germline, CDR1 is SGHTA, CDR2 FQGTGA. This CDR3 region has 13 residues. CDR3 sequence (DNA): TGTGCCAGCGCCCGGAGCAGGGACGATGGCTACACCTTC. Protein: CASARSRDDGYTF.

J is TRBJ1-2 and V is TRBV6-5; 7 nucleotides agree with TRBD1. The CDR3 consists of 14 residues. V lost 5 bases and J lost 8; bases outside the gene matches: 11. Germline-derived CDR1 and CDR2 are MNHEY and SVGAGI. CDR3 sequence reads: CASSPGTVGLGYTF. CDR3 in DNA: TGTGCCAGCAGTCCCGGGACAGTAGGGCTCGGCTACACCTTC.

This clonotype has just a few counts. This rearrangement joins TRBV3-1 to TRBJ2-5; D is unresolved. The J call is doubtful: the DNA matches TRBJ2-7 better. The germline CDR1 and CDR2 sequences are LGHDT and YNNKEL (reference sequence). The CDR3 is 16 residues long. The CDR3 loop reads CASSQDLRAPSYEQYF. Here the CDR3 DNA reads TGTGCCAGCAGCCAAGATCTCCGGGCTCCCTCCTACGAGCAGTACTTC.

This chain links TRBV20-1 with TRBJ2-7; 8 positions match TRBD1. The germline V gene has CDR1 DFQATT and CDR2 SNEGSKA (reference sequence). The CDR3 totals 13 residues. The CDR3 bases are TGCAGGGCAGGGGGCGGGGCCTCCTACGAGCAGTACTTC. Encoded protein: CRAGGGASYEQYF.

The J gene is TRBJ2-7, the V gene TRBV25-1, with TRBD1 matching 8 bases. The CDR3 extends over 16 amino acids. V lost 4 bases to trimming and J lost 5 bases; unmatched junction nucleotides: 13. Germline values: CDR1 MGHDK, CDR2 SYGVNS. In DNA, the CDR3 is TGTGCCAGCAGTGGATCAGGGGGCGCCGTTTCCCACGAGCAGTACTTC. This gives the protein CASSGSGGAVSHEQYF.

The chain has TRBV6-2 or TRBV6-3 and TRBJ2-1, with 11 bases matching TRBD2. This CDR3 comprises 15 residues. Per germline, CDR1 MNHEY and CDR2 SVGEGT. V trimming: 7 bases; J trimming: 6 bases; junction bases outside the gene matches: 8. The CDR3 protein is CASNPPGLAVNEQFF. CDR3 nucleotide sequence: TGTGCCAGCAACCCTCCGGGACTAGCGGTCAATGAGCAGTTCTTC.

Points on this clonotype: With a much larger clone just one base away, this may be a read error. J is TRBJ2-5 and V is TRBV6-5, with D uncertain. This CDR3 has 13 amino acids. Germline-derived CDR1 and CDR2 are MNHEY and SVGAGI. Here the CDR3 reads CASSGRTQEIQYF. The CDR3 bases are TGTGCCAGCAGTGGTCGAACCCAAGAGATCCAGTACTTC.

V is TRBV9 and J is TRBJ2-3; D perhaps matches TRBD1 (6 bases). Germline lookup yields CDR1 SGDLS and CDR2 YYNGEE. Trimming removed 0 bases from V and 6 bases from J, with 17 bases in between. The CDR3 has 16 residues. This chain's CDR3 is CASSVVHSSGADTQYF. As DNA, the CDR3 is TGTGCCAGCAGCGTAGTTCATTCGTCAGGGGCCGATACGCAGTATTTT.

V and J are TRBV10-2 and TRBJ1-5; TRBD1 matches at 8 bases. Germline CDR1 reads WSHSY; CDR2 reads SAAADI. Trimming took 1 base from V and 0 from J; bases not matched to a gene: 8. This CDR3 has 18 residues. In nucleotides, the CDR3 is TGCGCCAGCAGTGAGTTCAGGGGGCAATCCAATAGCAATCAGCCCCAGCATTTT. Amino acids: CASSEFRGQSNSNQPQHF.

The chain employs TRBV5-1 and TRBJ1-2, with 7 positions matching TRBD1. The germline V gene has CDR1 SGHRS and CDR2 YFSETQ. The CDR3 runs to 13 residues. With V trimmed by 4 bases and J by 8 bases, 8 bases remained unmatched. The CDR3 region has the DNA TGCGCCAGCAGCGGAGGACAGGATAGGGGCTACACCTTC. It translates to CASSGGQDRGYTF.

The rearrangement links TRBV28 to TRBJ1-1; D gene unclear. V was cut by 8 bases and J by 3 bases, with 10 bases left in between. Germline V gene lookup returns CDR1 MDHEN and CDR2 SYDVKM. The CDR3 has 12 amino acids. The CDR3 spells CASLMRYTEAFF. For the CDR3, the DNA is TGTGCCAGCCTTATGAGGTACACTGAAGCTTTCTTT.

As for this clonotype: One end of the junction fails to match germline, which may point to a read error. This chain uses TRBV10-3 with TRBJ2-7; the match to TRBD2 covers 8 bases. This CDR3 is 15 amino acids long. Per the germline V gene, CDR1 is ENHRY and CDR2 is SYGVKD. For the CDR3, the DNA is TGTGCCACCAGTGCCGACCGGGGGGGTACCTACGAGCAGTACTTC. This codes for CATSADRGGTYEQYF.

This clonotype has only a few counts. The chain joins TRBV27 to TRBJ1-2, with no clear D. V shed 5 bases and J shed 4 bases, with 8 bases lying between them. Per germline, CDR1 MNHEY and CDR2 SMNVEV (reference sequence). The CDR3 has 12 residues. CDR3 amino acids: CASSGNLYGYTF. Here the CDR3 DNA reads TGTGCCAGCAGTGGGAATCTCTATGGCTACACCTTC.

A single count supports this clonotype. This chain links TRBV12-3 or TRBV12-4 with TRBJ2-1, with a weak D call TRBD1 (6 bases). The CDR3 length is 14 residues. With 7 bases removed from V and 6 bases from J, the gap between germline ends came to 16 bases. The CDR3 sequence: CASTIGGRGNEQFF. The DNA for the CDR3 is TGTGCCAGCACCATAGGGGGAAGGGGCAATGAGCAGTTCTTC.

This rearrangement joins TRBV28 to TRBJ2-5; 7 positions agree with TRBD2. With 3 bases clipped from V and 5 bases from J, the junction kept 12 bases outside the gene matches. Germline V gives CDR1 MDHEN, CDR2 SYDVKM. The CDR3 sequence is 16 residues long. The CDR3 coding sequence is TGTGCCAGCAGTTTTGATATCTCGGGAGGTGTGGAGACCCAGTACTTC. It is translated as CASSFDISGGVETQYF.

This clonotype was seen ten or more times. The rearrangement uses TRBV7-9 and TRBJ1-2; D gene ambiguous. V dropped 5 bases and J dropped 3 bases, with 13 bases sitting between them. In germline, CDR1 is SEHNR, CDR2 FQNEAQ (reference sequence). The length of the CDR3 is 14 residues. CDR3 nucleotide sequence: TGTGCCAGCAGCCCACCACCCCTCCACTATGGCTACACCTTC. It specifies CASSPPPLHYGYTF.

The rearrangement uses TRBV20-1 and TRBJ1-2; no definite D call. Germline assignment: CDR1 DFQATT and CDR2 SNEGSKA (reference sequence). The CDR3 is 13 residues long. Trimming took 5 bases from V and 5 from J, leaving 15 bases between them. Written as DNA, the CDR3 is TGCAGTGCTCCGGGTCTCGGACGGTATGGCTACACCTTC. The encoded protein is CSAPGLGRYGYTF.

CDR3 in DNA: TGCAGTGCTAGGGGCACCGGGACGGGCTACAATGAGCAGTTCTTC. It encodes CSARGTGTGYNEQFF. The chain employs TRBV20-1 and TRBJ2-1; D assignment may be TRBD1 or TRBD2 (5 bases each). The germline V gene encodes CDR1 DFQATT and CDR2 SNEGSKA (reference sequence). This CDR3 region has 15 residues. Trimming cost V 3 bases and J 3 bases, with 15 bases left between them.

The CDR3 spells CASSLAAGKVYEQYF. The DNA of the CDR3 is TGTGCCAGCAGCTTGGCCGCAGGGAAAGTTTACGAGCAGTACTTC. The rearrangement uses TRBV5-5 and TRBJ2-7, with D possibly being TRBD1 (5 bases). Germline-derived CDR1 and CDR2 are SGHKS and YYEKEE (reference sequence). The CDR3 loop spans 15 amino acids. Trimming took 0 bases from V and 4 from J, leaving 14 bases between them.

This clonotype was seen many times. The chain couples TRBV20-1 to TRBJ2-7; the D is unclear. This CDR3 comprises 16 residues. The V gene's germline CDR1 is DFQATT and CDR2 SNEGSKA (reference sequence). Between the trimmed V and J ends, which lost 0 bases and 6 bases, there was a span of 21 bases. The CDR3: CSARDPEIQTPGEQYF. The DNA of the CDR3 is TGCAGTGCTAGAGATCCAGAGATTCAGACACCCGGCGAGCAGTACTTC.

The chain links TRBV6-4 to TRBJ2-1; 7 nucleotides agree with TRBD2. The J segment lost 7 bases and the V segment lost 2 bases, leaving 8 bases of the junction unmatched. CDR3 size: 15 residues. Germline V gene data show CDR1 as MRHNA and CDR2 as SNTAGT. This CDR3 reads CASSDGLAEGNEQFF. DNA of the CDR3: TGTGCCAGCAGTGACGGTCTAGCGGAGGGGAATGAGCAGTTCTTC.

The chain links TRBV6-1 to TRBJ2-5; D call uncertain. The J call may be mistaken, given a closer DNA end match to TRBJ2-7. This CDR3 contains 13 residues. CDR1 and CDR2 (germline): MNHNS, SASEGT. The DNA for the CDR3 is TGTGCCAGCAGTGAACTCCGGTTCTACGAGCAGTACTTC. This encodes CASSELRFYEQYF.